The 6 T cell receptor beta chains presented below share a single source sample, sequenced in a study of T cells in Graves' hyperthyroidism and ophthalmopathy. What was amplified from RNA transcripts were TCR beta CDR3 regions. The HTBI primer set drove a first-round RT-PCR of the TCR CDR3. TCRdb analysed the multiplex PCR reads with MiXCR anew, one entry per CDR3 protein. Among 350,000 or so distinct CDR3 sequences listed, 15% to 20% were seen once. The material sequenced was blood. These receptors were obtained from a woman aged 40 to 50 with Graves' ophthalmopathy.

The table lists this clonotype with many counts. The chain joins TRBV2 to TRBJ2-7, with 11 bases matching TRBD2. This CDR3 is built from 15 residues. With V trimmed by 6 bases and J by 2 bases, 6 bases remained unmatched. Germline CDR1 SNHLY, CDR2 FYNNEI. CDR3 residues: CASRETSGVTYEQYF. CDR3 nucleotides: TGTGCCAGCAGGGAGACTAGCGGGGTTACCTACGAGCAGTACTTC.

Regarding this clonotype: The junction does not match germline at one end; this may be a read error. The chain couples TRBV10-3 to TRBJ1-1; tentative D call: TRBD1 (6 bases). This CDR3 is built from 15 residues. Germline V gene sequence: CDR1 ENHRY, CDR2 SYGVKD. The CDR3 region is CAIRGKGAGDTEALF. Here the CDR3 DNA reads TGTGCCATCAGAGGAAAAGGGGCGGGGGACACTGAAGCTCTCTTT.

The sample holds many counts of this clonotype. V and J are TRBV28 and TRBJ2-2, with 12 nucleotides matching TRBD2. Germline V gene sequence: CDR1 MDHEN, CDR2 SYDVKM. The ends lost 3 bases at V and 4 bases at J; junction bases unmatched: 6. This CDR3 spans 17 amino acids. The CDR3, as DNA: TGTGCCAGCAGTTTCTTGTCTAGCGGGAGGGTCACCGGGGAGCTGTTTTTT. This sequence encodes CASSFLSSGRVTGELFF.

This clonotype was counted at least ten times. This chain connects TRBV28 to TRBJ1-1, with D tentatively TRBD1 (5 bases). CDR3 length equals 13 residues. Germline V gene lookup returns CDR1 MDHEN and CDR2 SYDVKM. Trimming removed 3 bases at V and 3 bases at J, with 8 bases between. The CDR3 DNA is TGTGCCAGCAGTTTGACCAGGGACACTGAAGCTTTCTTT. Protein product: CASSLTRDTEAFF.

V is TRBV10-3 and J is TRBJ2-7, with TRBD1 matching over 11 bases. CDR1 and CDR2 from the germline V gene are ENHRY and SYGVKD. The CDR3 extends over 16 amino acids. The V and J ends lost 0 bases and 4 bases, in that order; junction bases with no gene match: 5. The CDR3 sequence: CAISESGQGARYEQYF. The CDR3 nucleotides are TGTGCCATCAGTGAGTCAGGACAGGGGGCTCGGTACGAGCAGTACTTC.

This clonotype came up many times. This sequence joins TRBV27 and TRBJ2-5; D possibly uses TRBD1 or TRBD2 (5 bases each). The V gene's germline CDR1 is MNHEY and CDR2 SMNVEV (reference sequence). The CDR3 runs 14 residues. Trimming cost V 8 bases and J 5 bases, with 18 bases left between them. DNA of the CDR3: TGTGCCAGCGGACCCCCCGGGGCGAGGGAGACCCAGTACTTC. It specifies CASGPPGARETQYF.